The rows below give T cell receptor beta chains drawn from one sample of a study of T cell responses to AZD1222 COVID-19 vaccine. Assay used: immunoSEQ multiplex PCR; TCRdb lists only in-frame clones, some missing. The table shows approximately 100,000 clones, with around 84% occurring only once. Source: peripheral blood, taken 28 days after the second AZD1222 dose. Receptors were obtained from an adult who received the AZD1222 COVID-19 vaccine. The CDR3 runs from the conserved cysteine through the conserved F or W. Fields, in order: J gene, clone size, CDR3 length, D gene, V gene, CDR3 protein, CDR3 DNA. D genes are given only for firm matches. Size values are once, few and many counts, or a class for expanded clones, and some rows have none.

J gene: TRBJ2-1
clone size: -
CDR3 length: 15
D gene: TRBD2
V gene: TRBV10-3
CDR3 protein: CAIRGGSGGDNEQFF
CDR3 DNA: TGTGCCATCAGGGGAGGGAGCGGGGGGGACAATGAGCAGTTCTTC

J gene: TRBJ2-3
clone size: -
CDR3 length: 12
D gene: -
V gene: TRBV2
CDR3 protein: CASSEQADTQYF
CDR3 DNA: TGTGCCAGCAGTGAGCAGGCCGATACGCAGTATTTT

J gene: TRBJ1-6
clone size: -
CDR3 length: 16
D gene: -
V gene: TRBV27
CDR3 protein: CASSLSAGDYNSPLHF
CDR3 DNA: TGTGCCAGCAGTTTATCGGCAGGGGATTATAATTCACCCCTCCACTTT

J gene: TRBJ2-5
clone size: -
CDR3 length: 14
D gene: -
V gene: TRBV15
CDR3 protein: CAAGADLGQETQYF
CDR3 DNA: TGTGCCGCAGGGGCAGACCTGGGCCAAGAGACCCAGTACTTC

J gene: TRBJ1-1
clone size: -
CDR3 length: 12
D gene: -
V gene: TRBV6-5
CDR3 protein: CASRPQGTEAFF
CDR3 DNA: TGTGCCAGCAGACCTCAGGGGACTGAAGCTTTCTTT

J gene: TRBJ1-2
clone size: -
CDR3 length: 12
D gene: -
V gene: TRBV5-6
CDR3 protein: CASSTGPYGYTF
CDR3 DNA: TGTGCCAGCAGCACAGGGCCTTATGGCTACACCTTC

J gene: TRBJ2-3
clone size: -
CDR3 length: 14
D gene: -
V gene: TRBV9
CDR3 protein: CARPDPSFTDTQYF
CDR3 DNA: TGTGCCAGACCAGATCCTAGTTTCACAGATACGCAGTATTTT

J gene: TRBJ2-3
clone size: -
CDR3 length: 15
D gene: TRBD2
V gene: TRBV5-4
CDR3 protein: CASSLRTSGTDTQYF
CDR3 DNA: TGTGCCAGCAGCTTGCGGACTAGCGGGACAGATACGCAGTATTTT

J gene: TRBJ2-7
clone size: few
CDR3 length: 14
D gene: -
V gene: TRBV21-1
CDR3 protein: CASSNKNRDHEQYF
CDR3 DNA: TGTGCCAGCAGCAATAAGAACAGGGACCACGAGCAGTACTTC

J gene: TRBJ2-1
clone size: -
CDR3 length: 13
D gene: TRBD2
V gene: TRBV13
CDR3 protein: CASGVSGSYKQFF
CDR3 DNA: TGTGCCAGCGGTGTGAGCGGGAGTTACAAGCAGTTCTTC

J gene: TRBJ2-5
clone size: -
CDR3 length: 13
D gene: TRBD2
V gene: TRBV7-8
CDR3 protein: CASSRGGPETQYF
CDR3 DNA: TGTGCCAGCAGCCGCGGGGGTCCCGAGACCCAGTACTTC